The entry below gives a single TCR beta chain sequence along with its context. Enrolled during active infection, Seattle patients were then followed longitudinally. Germline-derived CDR1 and CDR2 are KGHDR and SFDVKD. There are 14 residues in the CDR3. Trimming pared 2 bases from V and 5 bases from J, leaving 11 bases between. Assay: immunoSEQ multiplex PCR; the TCRdb copy retains only in-frame clones and omits some. The table has some 290,000 clones, 85% to 90% seen once. The data originate from a study of blood T cell repertoires in COVID-19. Study overall: Sample material is recorded as cDNA or gDNA derived from T cells, B-cell-depleted T cells, or PBMCs.

The rearrangement uses TRBV24-1 and TRBJ2-5; possible D gene TRBD2, 5 bases. The TCR sequence derives from a woman in her 30s with COVID-19, enrolled during active disease. What was sequenced was peripheral blood. The CDR3 region is CATSDSGKTETQYF. CDR3 DNA sequence: TGTGCCACCAGTGATTCGGGAAAAACGGAGACCCAGTACTTC.